A selection of T cell receptor beta chains follows, all from one sample in a study of T cell changes during pregnancy in multiple sclerosis. Here immunoSEQ multiplex PCR was the method, and the copy in TCRdb shows in-frame clones only, minus some. Altogether around 56,000 clones are present, approximately 91% being singletons, with the ten largest covering under 2%. This sample comprised peripheral blood, obtained after pregnancy. The receptors were sampled from a female donor with multiple sclerosis, enrolled in a pregnancy study. The conserved cysteine and the conserved F or W are not part of the CDR3 here. The D gene is left open where the match is weak.

d_call | j_call | v_call | cdr3_aa
TRBD1 | TRBJ1-1 | TRBV19 | ASNQRDRGKNTEAF
- | TRBJ2-7 | TRBV11-2 | ASSLVAASSYEQY
- | TRBJ1-1 | TRBV7-8 | ASSSGEAGRGTEAF
- | TRBJ1-2 | TRBV7-9 | ASSLGQALPWT
- | TRBJ2-3 | TRBV29-1 | SIRGQGTSTDTQY
TRBD1 | TRBJ2-7 | TRBV29-1 | SVEGTTGLKWDEQY
- | TRBJ2-3 | TRBV7-8 | ASSLNGRISTDTQY
- | TRBJ1-2 | TRBV25-1 | ASSSHPNREYYGYT
- | TRBJ2-7 | TRBV5-5 | ASSSPGEASYEQY
- | TRBJ1-2 | TRBV4-3 | ASSQVPSGYNLYGYT
- | TRBJ1-4 | TRBV28 | ASTSLWREREGNEKLF
- | TRBJ1-1 | TRBV19 | ASSDTENTEAF
TRBD1 | TRBJ2-2 | TRBV5-8 | ASSFDRGQSGELF
- | TRBJ1-1 | TRBV12-5 | ASGLQGQNTEAF
- | TRBJ2-7 | TRBV10-3 | AISESRSTYEQY
TRBD1 | TRBJ1-2 | TRBV4-1 | ASSQGGTGVGYT
- | TRBJ2-1 | TRBV27 | ASSFPREGVVNEQF
- | TRBJ2-6 | TRBV5-6 | ASSLGVGGANVLT
- | TRBJ2-1 | TRBV6-1 | ASSGEYRVVTNYNEQF
TRBD2 | TRBJ2-1 | TRBV11-2 | ASSRTSGGAIVNEQF
TRBD2 | TRBJ2-7 | TRBV30 | ATGGGPYEQY
TRBD1 | TRBJ2-7 | TRBV7-8 | ASSEGQGAPYEQY
TRBD1 | TRBJ2-2 | TRBV19 | ASSIIGQGISGELF
TRBD2 | TRBJ2-3 | TRBV11-2 | ASSSRAGGSTDTQY
TRBD1 | TRBJ1-1 | TRBV5-1 | ASSLGTGGDTEAF
TRBD1 | TRBJ1-2 | TRBV5-1 | ASSIGQGEGYT
TRBD2 | TRBJ2-3 | TRBV9 | ASSVALAGGPNTQY
- | TRBJ2-3 | TRBV19 | ASRRGRSTDTQY
TRBD1 | TRBJ1-6 | TRBV9 | ASSDEGQEGNSPLH
- | TRBJ2-3 | TRBV7-2 | ASSRGGTDTQY
TRBD1 | TRBJ1-6 | TRBV5-1 | ASSLTTGVNSPLH
TRBD1 | TRBJ1-2 | TRBV2 | ASRKETGGNYGYT
TRBD1 | TRBJ1-1 | TRBV18 | ASSPGQLNTEAF
- | TRBJ1-5 | TRBV4-2 | ASSQVSGSSQH
TRBD1 | TRBJ2-5 | TRBV13 | ASSPQLGQGEQETQY
- | TRBJ1-2 | TRBV28 | ASSSRGTLNYGYT
- | TRBJ1-2 | TRBV4-1 | ASSQRNRDGYT
TRBD1 | TRBJ1-1 | TRBV18 | ASSPPNRGDYTEAF
- | TRBJ1-3 | TRBV7-2 | ASSSQVSGNTIY
TRBD2 | TRBJ2-1 | TRBV6-1 | ASRMGGGLDNEQF
TRBD2 | TRBJ2-3 | TRBV18 | ASSLWTSGGSTQY
TRBD2 | TRBJ2-7 | TRBV11-2 | ASSLTLAVYSSYEQY
- | TRBJ1-1 | TRBV5-1 | ASSSSGQNTEAF
TRBD1 | TRBJ2-1 | TRBV6-6 | ASQGGDRFYNEQF
- | TRBJ1-5 | TRBV9 | ASSGEGEYSNQPQH
- | TRBJ1-1 | TRBV20-1 | SARGLTEAF
- | TRBJ1-2 | TRBV5-4 | ASSRPTRNYGYT
TRBD2 | TRBJ2-5 | TRBV5-1 | ASSLTSREEETQY
TRBD1 | TRBJ2-7 | TRBV6-6 | ASSYHRDSYEQY
- | TRBJ1-1 | TRBV9 | ASSLARKNTEAF
TRBD1 | TRBJ1-1 | TRBV23-1 | ASSQSKDRGFMNTEAF
TRBD1 | TRBJ1-1 | TRBV9 | ASSPRPRQGNEAF